This T cell receptor beta chain was found in a study of shared clonotypes between healthy human individuals. Germline V gene lookup returns CDR1 SGHAT and CDR2 FQNNGV. The CDR3 loop spans 14 amino acids. The trim removed 10 bases at V and 2 bases at J, leaving 8 bases unmatched. Only in-frame clones appear in the TCRdb table, and some are missing; sequencing was by immunoSEQ multiplex PCR. The sample carries around 2.3 million clones, about 94% recorded once. Sequencing was performed on naive CD4+ T cells sorted from blood. Documented subset: CD45RA+ positively selected. The chain uses TRBV11-2 and TRBJ2-3, with 8 bases matching TRBD2. This TCR was recovered from a man younger than 30 in good health. Written as DNA, the CDR3 is TGTGCCATTCCGGGAGGGCCTAACACAGATACGCAGTATTTT. Protein product: CAIPGGPNTDTQYF.